This TCR beta chain was sequenced for a study of T cells in localized non-small cell lung cancer. The protocol was immunoSEQ multiplex PCR, while the TCRdb copy is restricted to in-frame clones and leaves out a portion. The table has about 25,000 clones, around 85% seen once. The CDR3 covers 15 residues. J gave up 1 base and V 4 bases, and 1 base lay outside the gene matches. Germline V gene sequence: CDR1 KGHSH, CDR2 LQKENI. This TCR derives from a male donor aged 60 or older with stage II squamous cell lung carcinoma. The sample in question was peripheral blood, obtained before any cancer treatment. The chain uses TRBV18 and TRBJ2-2, with 9 bases identical to TRBD1. In DNA, the CDR3 is TGTGCCAGCTCACTGGGACAGGGGAACACCGGGGAGCTGTTTTTT. The encoded protein is CASSLGQGNTGELFF.